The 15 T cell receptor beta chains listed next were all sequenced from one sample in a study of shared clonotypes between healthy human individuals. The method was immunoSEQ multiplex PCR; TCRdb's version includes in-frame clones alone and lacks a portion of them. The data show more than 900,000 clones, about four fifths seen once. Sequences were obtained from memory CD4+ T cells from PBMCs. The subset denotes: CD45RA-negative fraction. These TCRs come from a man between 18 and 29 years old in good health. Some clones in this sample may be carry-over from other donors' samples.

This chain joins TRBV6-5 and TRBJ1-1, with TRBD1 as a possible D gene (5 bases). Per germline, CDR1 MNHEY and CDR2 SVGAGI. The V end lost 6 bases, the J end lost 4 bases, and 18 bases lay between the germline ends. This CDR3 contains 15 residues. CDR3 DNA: TGTGCCAGCAGACCCTCGGGGCTCGGGGTCACTGAAGCTTTCTTT. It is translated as CASRPSGLGVTEAFF.

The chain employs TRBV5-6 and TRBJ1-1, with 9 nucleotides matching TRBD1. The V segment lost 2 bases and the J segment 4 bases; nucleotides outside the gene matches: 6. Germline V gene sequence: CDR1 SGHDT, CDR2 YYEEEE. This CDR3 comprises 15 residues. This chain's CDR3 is CASSFRDRDGTEAFF. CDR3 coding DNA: TGTGCCAGCAGCTTCCGGGACAGGGACGGCACTGAAGCTTTCTTT. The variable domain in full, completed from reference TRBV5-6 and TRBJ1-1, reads DAGVTQSPTHLIKTRGQQVTLRCSPKSGHDTVSWYQQALGQGPQFIFQYYEEEERQRGNFPDRFSGHQFPNYSSELNVNALLLGDSALYLCASSFRDRDGTEAFFGQGTRLTVV.

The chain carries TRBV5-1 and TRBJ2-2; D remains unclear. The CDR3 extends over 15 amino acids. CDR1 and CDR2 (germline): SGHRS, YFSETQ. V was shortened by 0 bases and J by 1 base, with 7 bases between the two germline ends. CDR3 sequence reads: CASSLDVLNTGELFF. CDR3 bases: TGCGCCAGCAGCTTGGACGTCCTGAACACCGGGGAGCTGTTTTTT.

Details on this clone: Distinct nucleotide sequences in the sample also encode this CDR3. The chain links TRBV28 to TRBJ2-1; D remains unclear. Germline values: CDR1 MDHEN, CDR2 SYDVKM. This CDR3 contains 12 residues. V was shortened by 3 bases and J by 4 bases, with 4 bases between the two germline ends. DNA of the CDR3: TGTGCCAGCAGTTTTAGTTACAATGAGCAGTTCTTC. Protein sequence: CASSFSYNEQFF.

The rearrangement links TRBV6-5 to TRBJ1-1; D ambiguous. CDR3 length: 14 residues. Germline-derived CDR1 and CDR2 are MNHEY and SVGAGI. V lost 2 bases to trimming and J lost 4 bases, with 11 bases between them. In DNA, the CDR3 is TGTGCCAGCAGTTACGAGGCAAGGAGCACTGAAGCTTTCTTT. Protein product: CASSYEARSTEAFF.

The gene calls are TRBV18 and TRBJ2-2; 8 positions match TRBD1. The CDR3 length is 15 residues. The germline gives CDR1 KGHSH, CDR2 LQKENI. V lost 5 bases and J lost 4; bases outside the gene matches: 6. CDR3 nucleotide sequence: TGTGCCAGCTCATCGACAGGGGCGGGCACCGGGGAGCTGTTTTTT. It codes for CASSSTGAGTGELFF.

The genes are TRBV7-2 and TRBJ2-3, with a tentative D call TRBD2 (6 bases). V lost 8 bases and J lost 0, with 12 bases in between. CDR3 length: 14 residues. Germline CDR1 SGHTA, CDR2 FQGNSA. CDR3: CASASGLSTDTQYF. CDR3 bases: TGTGCCAGCGCTTCGGGACTCAGCACAGATACGCAGTATTTT.

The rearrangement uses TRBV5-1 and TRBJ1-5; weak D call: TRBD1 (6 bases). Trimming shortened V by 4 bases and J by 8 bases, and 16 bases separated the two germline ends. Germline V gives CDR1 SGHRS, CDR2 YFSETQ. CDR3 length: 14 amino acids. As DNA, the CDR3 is TGCGCCAGCAGCCAAGTAGGGGGGCCGGAGCCCCAGCATTTT. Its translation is CASSQVGGPEPQHF.

The CDR3 coding sequence is TGCGCCAGCAGCCAGGCCAGGAACTATGGCTACACCTTC. This encodes CASSQARNYGYTF. This chain uses TRBV4-1 with TRBJ1-2; D unclear. CDR3 size: 13 residues. The germline CDR1 and CDR2 sequences are MGHRA and YSYEKL. V lost 3 bases and J 2 bases, leaving 7 bases between the germline ends.

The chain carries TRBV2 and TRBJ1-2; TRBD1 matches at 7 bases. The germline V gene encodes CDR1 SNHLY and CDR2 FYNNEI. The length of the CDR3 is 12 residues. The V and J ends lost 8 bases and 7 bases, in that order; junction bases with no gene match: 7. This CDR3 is CASDRENFGYTF. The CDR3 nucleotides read TGTGCCAGCGACAGGGAGAATTTTGGCTACACCTTC.

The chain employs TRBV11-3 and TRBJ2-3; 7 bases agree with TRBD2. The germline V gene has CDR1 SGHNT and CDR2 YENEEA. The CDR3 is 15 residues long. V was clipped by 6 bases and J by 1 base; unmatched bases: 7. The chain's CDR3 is CASSTRLAGTDTQYF. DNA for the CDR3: TGTGCCAGCAGTACGAGGCTAGCGGGCACAGATACGCAGTATTTT.

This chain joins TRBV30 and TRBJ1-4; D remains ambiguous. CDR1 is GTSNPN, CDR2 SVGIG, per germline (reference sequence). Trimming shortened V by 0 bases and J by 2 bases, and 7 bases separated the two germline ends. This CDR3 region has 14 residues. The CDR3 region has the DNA TGTGCCTGGAGTGTTTGGACGACTAATGAAAAACTGTTTTTT. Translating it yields CAWSVWTTNEKLFF.

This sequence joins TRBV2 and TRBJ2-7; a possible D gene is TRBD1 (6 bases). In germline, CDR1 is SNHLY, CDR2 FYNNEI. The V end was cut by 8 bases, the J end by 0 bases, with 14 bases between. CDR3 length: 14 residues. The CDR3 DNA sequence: TGTGCCAGCCGATTTGACAGGAGCTCCTACGAGCAGTACTTC. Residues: CASRFDRSSYEQYF. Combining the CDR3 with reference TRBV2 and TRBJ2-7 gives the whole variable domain EPEVTQTPSHQVTQMGQEVILRCVPISNHLYFYWYRQILGQKVEFLVSFYNNEISEKSEIFDDQFSVERPDGSNFTLKIRSTKLEDSAMYFCASRFDRSSYEQYFGPGTRLTVT.

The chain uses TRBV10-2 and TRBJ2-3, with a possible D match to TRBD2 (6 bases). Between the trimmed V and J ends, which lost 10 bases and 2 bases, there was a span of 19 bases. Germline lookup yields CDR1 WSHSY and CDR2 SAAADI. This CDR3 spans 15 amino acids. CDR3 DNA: TGCGCCACATCCCCGGGACTTTCGCTCACAGATACGCAGTATTTT. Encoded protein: CATSPGLSLTDTQYF.

The chain's CDR3 is CASRVQQRTEAFF. Written as DNA, the CDR3 is TGTGCCAGCAGGGTGCAGCAGAGGACTGAAGCTTTCTTT. This rearrangement joins TRBV6-5 to TRBJ1-1, with D unresolved. Germline assignment: CDR1 MNHEY and CDR2 SVGAGI. The germline V and J ends were trimmed by 6 bases and 5 bases, with 13 bases remaining between them. The CDR3 is 13 residues long.